The 28 T cell receptor beta chains listed next were all sequenced from one sample in a study of cytomegalovirus exposure and HLA in healthy donors. Measured with immunoSEQ multiplex PCR; TCRdb has only the in-frame clones, and not every one. The table records roughly 310,000 clones, over 75% of them present only once. Sequenced material: PBMCs. The receptor set was obtained from a man aged 25 to 40 in good health and CMV-seronegative.

J is TRBJ2-7 and V is TRBV25-1; tentative D call: TRBD1 (6 bases). Trimming took off 4 bases at V and 3 bases at J, with 10 bases between the two ends. This CDR3 comprises 13 residues. Germline CDR1 MGHDK, CDR2 SYGVNS. The CDR3 nucleotides read TGTGCCAGCAGTGGGACAGTCTACTACGAGCAGTACTTC. Amino acid sequence: CASSGTVYYEQYF.

V gene TRBV6-1 combines with J gene TRBJ1-1; D possibly corresponds to TRBD1 (5 bases). V lost 6 bases to trimming and J lost 4 bases, with 18 bases between them. The CDR3 runs to 15 residues. The germline gives CDR1 MNHNS, CDR2 SASEGT. The CDR3 bases are TGTGCCAGCAGGAGGGATCCGGGGGTGCGCACTGAAGCTTTCTTT. It encodes CASRRDPGVRTEAFF.

The CDR3 sequence: CATSTGLAGDTQYF. The CDR3 DNA reads as TGTGCCACCAGCACGGGACTAGCGGGGGATACGCAGTATTTT. This chain connects TRBV15 to TRBJ2-3, with 13 bases that match TRBD2. Germline assignment: CDR1 LNHNV and CDR2 YYDKDF (reference sequence). Germline trimming cut 4 bases from V and 6 bases from J; bases unmatched to any gene: 1. CDR3 length: 14 residues.

CDR3 protein: CASSFSDQPQHF. For the CDR3, the DNA is TGTGCCAGCAGCTTCTCGGATCAGCCCCAGCATTTT. The rearrangement uses TRBV11-2 and TRBJ1-5; D gene unclear. Germline lookup yields CDR1 SGHAT and CDR2 FQNNGV. The CDR3 is made up of 12 amino acids. V was clipped by 3 bases and J by 5 bases, with 5 bases between them.

The CDR3 spells CASSLVAGAEAFF. The CDR3 nucleotides read TGTGCCAGCAGCTTGGTGGCGGGGGCTGAAGCTTTCTTT. The J gene is TRBJ1-1, the V gene TRBV5-4; weak D call: TRBD1 (5 bases). V lost 0 bases and J lost 6, with 9 bases in between. The germline CDR1 and CDR2 sequences are SGHNT and YYREEE (reference sequence). The length of the CDR3 is 13 residues.

The V call is TRBV5-6, the J call TRBJ1-2; possibly TRBD1 for D (6 bases). Looked up from germline, CDR1 is SGHDT and CDR2 is YYEEEE. The CDR3 is 13 residues long. V was pared by 7 bases and J by 10 bases, with 20 bases between. The CDR3 DNA is TGTGCCAGCTCCTGGGAGGGGGGCTGGTACTACACCTTC. It is translated as CASSWEGGWYYTF.

The V call is TRBV5-1, the J call TRBJ2-1; no definite D call. With 0 bases removed from V and 5 bases from J, the gap between germline ends came to 3 bases. Germline V CDR1 and CDR2: SGHRS, YFSETQ. This CDR3 comprises 12 residues. The CDR3 nucleotides read TGCGCCAGCAGCTTGGGAGACAATGAGCAGTTCTTC. It translates to CASSLGDNEQFF.

Concerning this clone: The sample has other DNA sequences that encode this CDR3 too. The chain has TRBV2 and TRBJ1-2; D not resolved. Germline assignment: CDR1 SNHLY and CDR2 FYNNEI. V gave up 8 bases and J gave up 5 bases, with 6 bases separating them. The CDR3 length is 10 residues. Written as DNA, the CDR3 is TGTGCCAGCCGGGGTTATGGCTACACCTTC. Its protein is CASRGYGYTF. The whole variable domain, filled in from reference TRBV2 and TRBJ1-2, reads EPEVTQTPSHQVTQMGQEVILRCVPISNHLYFYWYRQILGQKVEFLVSFYNNEISEKSEIFDDQFSVERPDGSNFTLKIRSTKLEDSAMYFCASRGYGYTFGSGTRLTVV.

The chain has TRBV18 and TRBJ2-7; TRBD2 agrees at 15 bases. The CDR3 runs 15 residues. Germline CDR1 and CDR2: KGHSH and LQKENI. With V trimmed by 6 bases and J by 3 bases, 3 bases remained unmatched. In nucleotides, the CDR3 is TGTGCCAGCTCTCGGGGACTAGCGGGGGGCTACGAGCAGTACTTC. Protein product: CASSRGLAGGYEQYF.

This sequence joins TRBV9 and TRBJ1-2; 7 bases line up with TRBD1. The junction had 8 bases not matched to a gene; V was cut back by 3 bases and J by 6 bases. This CDR3 contains 14 residues. Looked up from germline, CDR1 is SGDLS and CDR2 is YYNGEE. The CDR3 here is CASSERDSSHGYTF. The CDR3 bases are TGTGCCAGCAGCGAACGGGACAGCTCCCATGGCTACACCTTC.

This clone has a single count. This sequence joins TRBV5-1 and TRBJ2-3, with TRBD1 identical over 7 bases. Per germline, CDR1 SGHRS and CDR2 YFSETQ. Unmatched junction bases numbered 10, after V lost 4 bases and J lost 5 bases. CDR3 size: 15 residues. CDR3 protein: CASSIWTGYRDTQYF. The CDR3 coding sequence is TGCGCCAGCAGCATTTGGACAGGTTACAGAGATACGCAGTATTTT.

V and J are TRBV9 and TRBJ2-7, with 9 bases matching TRBD1. The CDR3 covers 14 residues. The J segment lost 4 bases and the V segment lost 5 bases, leaving 7 bases of the junction unmatched. Germline V gene data show CDR1 as SGDLS and CDR2 as YYNGEE. In DNA form, the CDR3 reads TGTGCCAGCAGGGGACAGGGTGGCCCGTACGAGCAGTACTTC. It yields the protein CASRGQGGPYEQYF.

CDR3 residues: CAISEGTTSPLHF. The CDR3 bases are TGTGCCATCAGTGAAGGGACAACCTCACCCCTCCACTTT. This chain connects TRBV10-3 to TRBJ1-6; a weak D match, TRBD1 (6 bases). Deletions cut 3 bases from V and 10 bases from J, with 10 bases between. This CDR3 is built from 13 residues. In germline, CDR1 is ENHRY, CDR2 SYGVKD.

This rearrangement joins TRBV7-2 to TRBJ2-3; TRBD2 might be the D (5 bases). The germline gives CDR1 SGHTA, CDR2 FQGNSA. Trimming cost V 0 bases and J 0 bases, with 7 bases left between them. This CDR3 contains 15 residues. The CDR3 is CASSLAGVSTDTQYF. Written as DNA, the CDR3 is TGTGCCAGCAGCTTAGCCGGGGTCAGCACAGATACGCAGTATTTT. Using reference TRBV7-2 and TRBJ2-3 for the parts outside the CDR3, the full variable domain is GAGVSQSPSNKVTEKGKDVELRCDPISGHTALYWYRQSLGQGLEFLIYFQGNSAPDKSGLPSDRFSAERTGGSVSTLTIQRTQQEDSAVYLCASSLAGVSTDTQYFGPGTRLTVL.

The J gene is TRBJ2-7, the V gene TRBV9; the match to TRBD2 covers 8 bases. Trimming at V came to 0 bases and at J to 6 bases, leaving 8 bases not matched to a gene. This CDR3 has 15 amino acids. Per the germline V gene, CDR1 is SGDLS and CDR2 is YYNGEE. CDR3 protein: CASSVAGTSFFEQYF. DNA for the CDR3: TGTGCCAGCAGCGTAGCCGGGACTAGTTTCTTCGAGCAGTACTTC.

J is TRBJ2-7 and V is TRBV7-5; the table names TRBD1, a call not compared with the DNA. TRBV7-5 is a listed pseudogene. CDR3 size: 15 residues. CDR3 in DNA: TGTGTCAGTAAACGAAACAGGCGCGGAACCTACGAGCAGTACTTC. Residues: CVSKRNRRGTYEQYF.

V and J are TRBV29-1 and TRBJ1-2; TRBD1 aligns across 7 bases. V lost 1 base and J lost 7; bases outside the gene matches: 3. The CDR3 runs 12 residues. Germline CDR1 is SQVTM and CDR2 is ANQGSEA. This CDR3 reads CSVEGQGGGYTF. The CDR3 bases are TGCAGCGTTGAAGGCCAGGGGGGTGGCTACACCTTC.

This clone was detected only a few times. The chain combines TRBV2 with TRBJ2-7; a weak D match, TRBD1 (6 bases). The CDR3 runs to 11 residues. V was clipped by 8 bases and J by 3 bases, with 8 bases between them. Germline-derived CDR1 and CDR2 are SNHLY and FYNNEI. The CDR3 DNA sequence: TGTGCCAGCGGGGACAACTACGAGCAGTACTTC. Protein sequence: CASGDNYEQYF.

In its sample, this clone was seen once. V usage is TRBV6-1 and J usage is TRBJ1-4, with 10 bases aligning to TRBD1. The CDR3 consists of 14 residues. Germline CDR1 is MNHNS and CDR2 is SASEGT. The junction had 8 bases not matched to a gene; V was cut back by 9 bases and J by 7 bases. CDR3 sequence reads: CARATGGAGEKLFF. DNA of the CDR3: TGTGCCAGGGCGACAGGGGGCGCGGGTGAAAAACTGTTTTTT.

The chain uses TRBV6-5 and TRBJ2-7; D call uncertain. The CDR3 spans 12 residues. Trimming shortened V by 2 bases and J by 4 bases, and 6 bases separated the two germline ends. CDR1 is MNHEY and CDR2 is SVGAGI in the germline V gene. Here the CDR3 reads CASSYTGYEQYF. CDR3 DNA sequence: TGTGCCAGCAGTTACACGGGTTACGAGCAGTACTTC.

This chain connects TRBV11-2 to TRBJ1-4, with D perhaps matching TRBD1 (5 bases). V dropped 3 bases and J dropped 7 bases, with 6 bases sitting between them. In germline, CDR1 is SGHAT, CDR2 FQNNGV. The CDR3 has 12 residues. CDR3 nucleotide sequence: TGTGCCAGCAGCTTCCAGGGTGAAAAACTGTTTTTT. Translated, it gives CASSFQGEKLFF.

The J gene is TRBJ2-7, the V gene TRBV6-5; 7 bases match TRBD1. Looked up from germline, CDR1 is MNHEY and CDR2 is SVGAGI. The CDR3 consists of 12 residues. J lost 1 base, V lost 10 bases, and 4 bases had no gene match. This CDR3 is CATSRGSYEQYF. For the CDR3, the DNA is TGTGCCACGTCCAGGGGGTCCTACGAGCAGTACTTC.

This chain joins TRBV6-1 and TRBJ1-1, with D possibly being TRBD1 (6 bases). The CDR3 runs 11 residues. The V and J ends lost 6 bases and 6 bases respectively, with 8 bases between them. CDR1 is MNHNS, CDR2 SASEGT, per germline. The DNA of the CDR3 is TGTGCCAGCAGACAGGGTCCTGAAGCTTTCTTT. It encodes CASRQGPEAFF.

The chain combines TRBV7-8 with TRBJ1-1, with 8 bases that match TRBD1. Germline V lookup: CDR1 SGHVS, CDR2 FQNEAQ. The V and J ends lost 9 bases and 1 base, in that order; junction bases with no gene match: 7. This CDR3 has 14 residues. CDR3 loop: CASQTDRANTEAFF. CDR3 bases: TGTGCCAGTCAGACGGACAGGGCGAACACTGAAGCTTTCTTT.

This clone was seen once. This chain connects TRBV9 to TRBJ1-1; weak D call: TRBD1 (5 bases). The germline V and J ends were trimmed by 3 bases and 7 bases, with 10 bases remaining between them. From germline, CDR1 is SGDLS and CDR2 YYNGEE. The CDR3 covers 12 residues. The CDR3 nucleotides read TGTGCCAGCAGCGCGGCGGGGCTTGAAGCTTTCTTT. This codes for CASSAAGLEAFF.

This rearrangement joins TRBV5-6 to TRBJ1-2; possible D gene TRBD1, 6 bases. Germline V gene data show CDR1 as SGHDT and CDR2 as YYEEEE. Trimming cost V 6 bases and J 2 bases, with 14 bases left between them. This CDR3 has 14 amino acids. This CDR3 is CASTPTTGNYGYTF. The CDR3 DNA follows: TGTGCCAGCACACCAACCACAGGGAACTATGGCTACACCTTC.

The chain joins TRBV14 to TRBJ1-4; 7 bases match TRBD1. Germline V gives CDR1 SGHDN, CDR2 FVKESK. This CDR3 contains 13 residues. The V gene end was trimmed by 4 bases and the J gene end by 12 bases; junction bases not matched to a gene: 8. DNA for the CDR3: TGTGCCAGCAGCCGAGCCTTGACAGGGCAACTGTTTTTT. Its translation is CASSRALTGQLFF.

The genes are TRBV5-1 and TRBJ1-2, with TRBD1 identical over 10 bases. The germline V gene has CDR1 SGHRS and CDR2 YFSETQ. This CDR3 comprises 14 residues. V gave up 2 bases and J gave up 6 bases; unmatched junction bases: 4. DNA for the CDR3: TGCGCCAGCAGCTTTACCGGGACAGGGGATGGCTACACCTTC. This translates into CASSFTGTGDGYTF.